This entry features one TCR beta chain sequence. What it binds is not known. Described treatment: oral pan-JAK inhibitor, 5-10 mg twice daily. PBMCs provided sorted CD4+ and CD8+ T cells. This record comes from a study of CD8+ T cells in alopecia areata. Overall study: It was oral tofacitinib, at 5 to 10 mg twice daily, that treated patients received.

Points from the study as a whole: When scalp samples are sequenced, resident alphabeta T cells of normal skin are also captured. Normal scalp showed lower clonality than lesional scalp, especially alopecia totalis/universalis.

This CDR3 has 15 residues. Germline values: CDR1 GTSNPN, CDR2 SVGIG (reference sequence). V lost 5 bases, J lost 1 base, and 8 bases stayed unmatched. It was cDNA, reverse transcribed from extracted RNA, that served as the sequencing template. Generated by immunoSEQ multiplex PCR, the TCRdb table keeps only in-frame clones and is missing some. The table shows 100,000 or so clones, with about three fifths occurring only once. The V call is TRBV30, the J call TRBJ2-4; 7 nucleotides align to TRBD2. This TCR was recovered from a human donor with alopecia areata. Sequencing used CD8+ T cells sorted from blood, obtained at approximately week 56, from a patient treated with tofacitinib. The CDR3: CAWDLGGGAKNIQYF. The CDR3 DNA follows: TGTGCCTGGGACTTAGGCGGGGGTGCCAAAAACATTCAGTACTTC.